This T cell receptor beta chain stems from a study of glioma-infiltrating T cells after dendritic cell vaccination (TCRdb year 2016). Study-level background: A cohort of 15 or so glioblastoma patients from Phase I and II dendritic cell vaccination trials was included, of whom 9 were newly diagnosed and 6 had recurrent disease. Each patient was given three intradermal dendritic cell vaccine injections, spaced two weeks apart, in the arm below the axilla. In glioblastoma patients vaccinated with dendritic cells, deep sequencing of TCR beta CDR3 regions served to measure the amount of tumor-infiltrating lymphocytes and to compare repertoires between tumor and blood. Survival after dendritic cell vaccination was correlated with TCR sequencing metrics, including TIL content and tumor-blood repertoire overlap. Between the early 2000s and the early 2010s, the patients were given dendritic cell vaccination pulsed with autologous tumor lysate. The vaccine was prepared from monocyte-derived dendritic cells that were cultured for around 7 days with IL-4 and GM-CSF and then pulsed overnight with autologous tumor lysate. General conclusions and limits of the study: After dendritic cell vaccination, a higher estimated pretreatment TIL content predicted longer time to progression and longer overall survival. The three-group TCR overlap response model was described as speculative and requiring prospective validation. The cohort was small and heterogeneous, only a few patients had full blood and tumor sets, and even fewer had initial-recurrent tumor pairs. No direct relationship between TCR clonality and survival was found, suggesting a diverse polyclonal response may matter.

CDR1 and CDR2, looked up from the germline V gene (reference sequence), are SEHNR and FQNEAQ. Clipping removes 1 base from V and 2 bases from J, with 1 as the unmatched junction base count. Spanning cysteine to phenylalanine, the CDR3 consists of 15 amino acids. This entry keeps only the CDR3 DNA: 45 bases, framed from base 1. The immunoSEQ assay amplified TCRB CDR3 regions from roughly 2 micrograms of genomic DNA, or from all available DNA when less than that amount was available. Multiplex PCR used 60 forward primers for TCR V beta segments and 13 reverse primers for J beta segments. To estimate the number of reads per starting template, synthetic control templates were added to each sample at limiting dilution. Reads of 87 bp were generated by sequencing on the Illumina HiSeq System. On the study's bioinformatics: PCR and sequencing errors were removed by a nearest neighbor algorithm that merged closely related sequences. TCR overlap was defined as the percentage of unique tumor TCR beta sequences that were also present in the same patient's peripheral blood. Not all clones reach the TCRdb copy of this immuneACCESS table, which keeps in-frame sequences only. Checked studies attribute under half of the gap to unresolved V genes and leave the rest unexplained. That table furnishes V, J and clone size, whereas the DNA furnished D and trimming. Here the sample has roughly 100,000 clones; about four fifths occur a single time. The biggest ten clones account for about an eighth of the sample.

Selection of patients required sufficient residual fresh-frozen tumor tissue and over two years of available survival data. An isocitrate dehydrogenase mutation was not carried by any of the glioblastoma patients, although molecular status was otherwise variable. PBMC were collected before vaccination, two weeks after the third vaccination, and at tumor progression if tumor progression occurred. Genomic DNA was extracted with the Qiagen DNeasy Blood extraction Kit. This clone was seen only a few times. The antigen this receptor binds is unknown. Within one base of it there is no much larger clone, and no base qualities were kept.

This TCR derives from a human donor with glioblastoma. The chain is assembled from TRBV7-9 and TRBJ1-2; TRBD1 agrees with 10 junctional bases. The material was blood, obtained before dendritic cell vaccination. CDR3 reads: CASSLGQGANYGYTF. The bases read TGTGCCAGCAGCTTAGGACAGGGGGCGAACTATGGCTACACCTTC.